This is a list of T cell receptor beta chains from one sample in a study of blood T cell repertoires in COVID-19. Here immunoSEQ multiplex PCR was the method, and the copy in TCRdb shows in-frame clones only, minus some. Of around 88,000 clones in the sample, around 85% were seen once. Sequences were obtained from peripheral blood. The origin of the receptors is a man in his 60s with acute or convalescent COVID-19. Both conserved end residues are part of each CDR3. A D gene is named only where the DNA matches it firmly. Where a row states a size, it is once, few, many or the class of an expanded clone; other rows omit it.

abundance	v_gene	j_gene	d_gene	CDR3aa	CDR3nt
once	TRBV28	TRBJ2-6	.	CASHSGAGANVLTF	TGTGCCAGTCATTCGGGAGCCGGGGCCAACGTCCTGACTTTC
once	TRBV19	TRBJ1-1	TRBD1	CASSVSTGARNTEAFF	TGTGCCAGTAGCGTCTCGACAGGGGCACGGAACACTGAAGCTTTCTTT
.	TRBV7-2	TRBJ1-1	.	CASSLAPGDTEAFF	TGTGCCAGCAGCTTAGCGCCGGGAGACACTGAAGCTTTCTTT
.	TRBV6-5	TRBJ2-4	.	CASGTSKNIQYF	TGTGCCAGTGGGACAAGCAAAAACATTCAGTACTTC
.	TRBV7-2	TRBJ1-1	TRBD1	CASSFTGDTEAFF	TGTGCCAGCAGCTTTACAGGGGACACTGAAGCTTTCTTT
.	TRBV7-2	TRBJ1-1	TRBD1	CASSFSTGEKTEAFF	TGTGCCAGCAGCTTTTCGACAGGGGAAAAAACTGAAGCTTTCTTT
.	TRBV24-1	TRBJ2-2	TRBD2	CATMGGRALNGELFF	TGTGCCACCATGGGCGGGAGGGCCTTGAACGGGGAGCTGTTTTTT
.	TRBV10-1	TRBJ2-2	.	CASSGTAGGTGELFF	TGCGCCAGCAGTGGTACGGCCGGAGGCACCGGGGAGCTGTTTTTT
.	TRBV6-2/TRBV6-3	TRBJ1-5	TRBD1	CASSFPRGQGNQPQHF	TGTGCCAGCAGTTTCCCACGGGGACAGGGGAATCAGCCCCAGCATTTT
.	TRBV5-1	TRBJ1-3	.	CASSFERGYGNTIYF	TGCGCCAGCAGCTTCGAGAGGGGGTACGGAAACACCATATATTTT
once	TRBV4-1	TRBJ2-5	TRBD1	CASSQPGTAQETQYF	TGCGCCAGCAGCCAACCCGGGACAGCCCAAGAGACCCAGTACTTC
.	TRBV7-2	TRBJ1-1	.	CASSFSGGGTEAFF	TGTGCCAGCAGCTTCTCGGGGGGGGGCACTGAAGCTTTCTTT
once	TRBV4-3	TRBJ2-3	TRBD2	CASSQDLVAGGNTDTQYF	TGCGCCAGCAGCCAAGATCTTGTAGCGGGAGGGAACACAGATACGCAGTATTTT
few	TRBV6-2/TRBV6-3	TRBJ1-5	.	CASSYSGREGQPQHF	TGTGCCAGCAGTTACTCAGGCAGGGAGGGTCAGCCCCAGCATTTT